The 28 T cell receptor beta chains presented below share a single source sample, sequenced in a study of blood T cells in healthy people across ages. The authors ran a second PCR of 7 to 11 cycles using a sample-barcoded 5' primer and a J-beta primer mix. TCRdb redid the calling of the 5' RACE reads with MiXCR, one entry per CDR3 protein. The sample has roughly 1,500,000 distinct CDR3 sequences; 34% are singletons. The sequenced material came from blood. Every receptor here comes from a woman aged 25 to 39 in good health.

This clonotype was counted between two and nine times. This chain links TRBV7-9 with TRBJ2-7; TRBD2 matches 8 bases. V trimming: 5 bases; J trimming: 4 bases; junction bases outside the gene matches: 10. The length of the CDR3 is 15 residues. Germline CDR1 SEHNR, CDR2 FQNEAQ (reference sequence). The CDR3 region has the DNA TGTGCCAGCAGCCCCTCCCGAGCGGGAGTGTACGAGCAGTACTTC. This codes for CASSPSRAGVYEQYF.

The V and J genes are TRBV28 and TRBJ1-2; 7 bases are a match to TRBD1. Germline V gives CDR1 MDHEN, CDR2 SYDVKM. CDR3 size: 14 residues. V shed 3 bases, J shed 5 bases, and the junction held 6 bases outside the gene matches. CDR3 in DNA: TGTGCCAGCAGTTTGAACAGGGGCACTTATGGCTACACCTTC. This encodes CASSLNRGTYGYTF.

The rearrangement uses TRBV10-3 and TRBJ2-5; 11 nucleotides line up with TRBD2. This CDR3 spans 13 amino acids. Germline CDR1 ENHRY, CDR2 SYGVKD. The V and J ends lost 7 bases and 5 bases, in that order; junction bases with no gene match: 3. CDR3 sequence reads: CAITRTSGETQYF. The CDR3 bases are TGTGCCATCACCCGGACTAGCGGGGAGACCCAGTACTTC.

This CDR3 reads CSARDTYPPPSGEYSSYNEQFF. As DNA, the CDR3 is TGCAGTGCTAGAGATACCTATCCCCCCCCCAGCGGGGAATACAGCTCCTACAATGAGCAGTTCTTC. V and J are TRBV20-1 and TRBJ2-1; 7 nucleotides match TRBD2. The trim removed 0 bases at V and 0 bases at J, leaving 23 bases unmatched. Germline CDR1 is DFQATT and CDR2 is SNEGSKA (reference sequence). The CDR3 extends over 22 amino acids.

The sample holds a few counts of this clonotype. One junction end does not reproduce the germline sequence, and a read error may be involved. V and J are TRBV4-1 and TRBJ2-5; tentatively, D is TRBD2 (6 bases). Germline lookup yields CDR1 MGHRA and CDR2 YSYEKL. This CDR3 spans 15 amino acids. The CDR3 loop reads CPSSQVGGVGETQYF. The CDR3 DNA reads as TGCCCCAGCAGCCAAGTTGGAGGGGTCGGGGAGACCCAGTACTTC.

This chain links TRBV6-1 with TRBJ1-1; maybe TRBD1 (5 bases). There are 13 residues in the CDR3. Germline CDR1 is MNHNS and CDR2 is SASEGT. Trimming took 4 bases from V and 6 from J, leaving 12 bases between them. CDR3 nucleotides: TGTGCCAGCAGTGCCAGGGAGGTCGCTGAAGCTTTCTTT. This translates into CASSAREVAEAFF.

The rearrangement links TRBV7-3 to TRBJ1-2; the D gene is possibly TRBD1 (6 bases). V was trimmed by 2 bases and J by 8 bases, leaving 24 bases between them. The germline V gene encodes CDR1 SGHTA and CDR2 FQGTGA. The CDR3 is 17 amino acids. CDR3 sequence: CASSLVLLGTIRGGYTF. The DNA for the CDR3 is TGTGCCAGCAGCTTAGTGTTGTTAGGAACTATTAGGGGGGGCTACACCTTC.

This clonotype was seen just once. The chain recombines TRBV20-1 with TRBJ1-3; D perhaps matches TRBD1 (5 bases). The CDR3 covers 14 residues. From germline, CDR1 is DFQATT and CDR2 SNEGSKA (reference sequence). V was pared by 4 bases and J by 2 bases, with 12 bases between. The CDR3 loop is CSANGHPPGNTIYF. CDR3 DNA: TGCAGTGCTAACGGACACCCCCCTGGAAACACCATATATTTT.

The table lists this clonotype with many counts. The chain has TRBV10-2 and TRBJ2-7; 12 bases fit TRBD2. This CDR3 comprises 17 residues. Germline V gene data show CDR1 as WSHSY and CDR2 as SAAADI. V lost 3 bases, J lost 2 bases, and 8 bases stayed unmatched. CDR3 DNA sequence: TGCGCCAGCAGTGATTGGGCTAGCGGGGGGGTTACCTACGAGCAGTACTTC. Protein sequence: CASSDWASGGVTYEQYF.

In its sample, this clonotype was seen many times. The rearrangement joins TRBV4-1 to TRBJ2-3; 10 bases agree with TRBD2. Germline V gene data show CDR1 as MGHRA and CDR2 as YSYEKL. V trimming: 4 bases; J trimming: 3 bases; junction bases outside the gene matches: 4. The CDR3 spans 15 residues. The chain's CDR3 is CASSPETSGTDTQYF. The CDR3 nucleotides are TGCGCCAGCAGCCCCGAGACTAGCGGGACAGATACGCAGTATTTT.

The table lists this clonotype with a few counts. This chain's CDR3 is CSAQGLAGGLEQYF. CDR3 in DNA: TGCAGTGCGCAGGGACTAGCGGGGGGGCTAGAGCAGTACTTC. V is TRBV20-1 and J is TRBJ2-7; 16 nucleotides line up with TRBD2. The germline V gene encodes CDR1 DFQATT and CDR2 SNEGSKA (reference sequence). Losses at the gene ends were 6 bases for V and 7 bases for J; bases not matched to a gene: 6. This CDR3 is built from 14 residues.

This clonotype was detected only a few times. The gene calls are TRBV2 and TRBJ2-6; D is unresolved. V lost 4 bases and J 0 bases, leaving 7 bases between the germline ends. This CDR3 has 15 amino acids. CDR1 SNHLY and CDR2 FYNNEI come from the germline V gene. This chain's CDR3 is CASSVKYSGANVLTF. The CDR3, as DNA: TGTGCCAGCAGTGTCAAGTACTCTGGGGCCAACGTCCTGACTTTC.

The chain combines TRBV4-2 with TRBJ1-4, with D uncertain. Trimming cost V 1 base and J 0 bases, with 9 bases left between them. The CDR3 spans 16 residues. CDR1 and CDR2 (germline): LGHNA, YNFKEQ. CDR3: CASSQGPSATNEKLFF. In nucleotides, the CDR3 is TGTGCCAGCAGCCAAGGGCCGTCGGCAACTAATGAAAAACTGTTTTTT.

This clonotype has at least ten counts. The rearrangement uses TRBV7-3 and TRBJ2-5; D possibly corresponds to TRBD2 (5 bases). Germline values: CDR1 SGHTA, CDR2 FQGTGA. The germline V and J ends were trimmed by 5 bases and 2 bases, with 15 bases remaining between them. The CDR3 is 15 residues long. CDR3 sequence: CASSPEVGPQETQYF. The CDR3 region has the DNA TGTGCCAGCAGCCCGGAGGTGGGCCCTCAAGAGACCCAGTACTTC.

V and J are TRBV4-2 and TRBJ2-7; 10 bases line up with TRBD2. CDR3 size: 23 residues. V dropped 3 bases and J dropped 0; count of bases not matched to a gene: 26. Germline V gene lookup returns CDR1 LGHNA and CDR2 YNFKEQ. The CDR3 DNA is TGTGCCAGCAGCCATCCCCGGTGGGCTAGCGGGGGTCCACCCCGATCGAGCTCCTACGAGCAGTACTTC. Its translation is CASSHPRWASGGPPRSSSYEQYF.

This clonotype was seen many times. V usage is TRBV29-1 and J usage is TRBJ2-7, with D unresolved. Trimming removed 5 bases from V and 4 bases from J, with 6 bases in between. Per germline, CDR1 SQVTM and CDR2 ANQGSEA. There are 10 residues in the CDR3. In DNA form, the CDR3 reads TGCAGCGTTCGAGCTTACGAGCAGTACTTC. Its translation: CSVRAYEQYF.

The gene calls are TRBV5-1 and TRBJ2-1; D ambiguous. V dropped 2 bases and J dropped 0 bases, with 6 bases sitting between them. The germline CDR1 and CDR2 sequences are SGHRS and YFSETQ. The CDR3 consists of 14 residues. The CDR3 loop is CASSLEFSYNEQFF. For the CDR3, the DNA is TGCGCCAGCAGCTTAGAGTTCTCCTACAATGAGCAGTTCTTC.

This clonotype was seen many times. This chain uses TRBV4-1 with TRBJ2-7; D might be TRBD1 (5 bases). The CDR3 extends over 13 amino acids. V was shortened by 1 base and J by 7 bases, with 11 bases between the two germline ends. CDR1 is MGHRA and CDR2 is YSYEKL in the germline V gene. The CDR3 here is CASSQGPKGEQYF. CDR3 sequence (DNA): TGCGCCAGCAGCCAAGGCCCAAAGGGGGAGCAGTACTTC.

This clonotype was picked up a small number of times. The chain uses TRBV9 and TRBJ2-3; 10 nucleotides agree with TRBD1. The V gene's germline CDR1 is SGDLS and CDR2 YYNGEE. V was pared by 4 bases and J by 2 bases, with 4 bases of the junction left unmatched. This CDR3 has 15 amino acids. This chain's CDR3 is CASSHGTGVTDTQYF. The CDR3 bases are TGTGCCAGCAGCCACGGGACAGGGGTCACAGATACGCAGTATTTT.

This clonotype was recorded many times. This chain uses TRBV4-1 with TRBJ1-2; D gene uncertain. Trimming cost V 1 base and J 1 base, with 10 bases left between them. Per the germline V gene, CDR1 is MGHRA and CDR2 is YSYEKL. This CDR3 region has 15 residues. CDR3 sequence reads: CASSQAGRFNYGYTF. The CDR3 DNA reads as TGCGCCAGCAGCCAAGCGGGCAGGTTTAACTATGGCTACACCTTC.

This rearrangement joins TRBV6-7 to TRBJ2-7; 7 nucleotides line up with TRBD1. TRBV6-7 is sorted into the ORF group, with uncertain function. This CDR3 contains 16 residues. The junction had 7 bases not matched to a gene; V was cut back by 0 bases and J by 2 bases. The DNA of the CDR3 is TGTGCCAGCAGTTACTCGCTCTCGGGACAGACCTACGAGCAGTACTTC. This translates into CASSYSLSGQTYEQYF.

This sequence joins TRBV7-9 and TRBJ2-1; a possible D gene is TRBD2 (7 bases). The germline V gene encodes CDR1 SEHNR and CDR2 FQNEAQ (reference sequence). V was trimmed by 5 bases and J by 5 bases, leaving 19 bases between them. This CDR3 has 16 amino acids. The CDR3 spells CASSLEEGGFDNEQFF. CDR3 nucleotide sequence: TGTGCCAGCAGCCTAGAGGAGGGGGGGTTCGACAATGAGCAGTTCTTC.

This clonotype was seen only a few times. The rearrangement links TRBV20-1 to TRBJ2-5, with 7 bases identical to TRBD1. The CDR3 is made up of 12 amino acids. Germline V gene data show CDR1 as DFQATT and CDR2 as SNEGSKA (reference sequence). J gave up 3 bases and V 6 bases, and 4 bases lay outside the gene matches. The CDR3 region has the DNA TGCAGTGCGAGTGGACAGGAAGAGACCCAGTACTTC. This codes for CSASGQEETQYF.

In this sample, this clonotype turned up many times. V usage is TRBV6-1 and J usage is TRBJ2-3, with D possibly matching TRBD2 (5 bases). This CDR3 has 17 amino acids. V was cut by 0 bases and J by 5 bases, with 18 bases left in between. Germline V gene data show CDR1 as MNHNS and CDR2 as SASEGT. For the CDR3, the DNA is TGTGCCAGCAGTGAAGCCCCCGGGCTAACGAGCGGAGATACGCAGTATTTT. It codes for CASSEAPGLTSGDTQYF.

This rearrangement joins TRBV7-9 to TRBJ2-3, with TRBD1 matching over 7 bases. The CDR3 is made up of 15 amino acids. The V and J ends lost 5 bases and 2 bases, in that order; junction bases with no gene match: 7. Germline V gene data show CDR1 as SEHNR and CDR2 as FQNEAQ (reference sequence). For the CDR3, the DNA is TGTGCCAGCAGCGACAGGGACACCGACACAGATACGCAGTATTTT. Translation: CASSDRDTDTDTQYF.

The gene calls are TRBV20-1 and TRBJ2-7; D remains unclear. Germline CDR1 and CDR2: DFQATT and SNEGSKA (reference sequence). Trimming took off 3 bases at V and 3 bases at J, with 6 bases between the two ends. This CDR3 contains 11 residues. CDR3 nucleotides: TGCAGTGCTAGGGTCCTCTACGAGCAGTACTTC. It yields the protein CSARVLYEQYF.

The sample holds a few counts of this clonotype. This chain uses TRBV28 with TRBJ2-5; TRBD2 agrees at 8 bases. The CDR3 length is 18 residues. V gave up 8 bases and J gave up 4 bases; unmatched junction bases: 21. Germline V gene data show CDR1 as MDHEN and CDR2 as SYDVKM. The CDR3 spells CASSPVSSGGPRGETQYF. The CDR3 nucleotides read TGTGCCAGCTCTCCGGTGTCGAGCGGGGGTCCCCGAGGAGAGACCCAGTACTTC.

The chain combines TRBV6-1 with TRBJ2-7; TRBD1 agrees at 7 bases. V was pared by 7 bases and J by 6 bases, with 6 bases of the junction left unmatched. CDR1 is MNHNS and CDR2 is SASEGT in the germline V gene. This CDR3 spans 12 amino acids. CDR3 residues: CASIDRVGEQYF. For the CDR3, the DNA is TGTGCCAGCATCGACAGGGTGGGCGAGCAGTACTTC.